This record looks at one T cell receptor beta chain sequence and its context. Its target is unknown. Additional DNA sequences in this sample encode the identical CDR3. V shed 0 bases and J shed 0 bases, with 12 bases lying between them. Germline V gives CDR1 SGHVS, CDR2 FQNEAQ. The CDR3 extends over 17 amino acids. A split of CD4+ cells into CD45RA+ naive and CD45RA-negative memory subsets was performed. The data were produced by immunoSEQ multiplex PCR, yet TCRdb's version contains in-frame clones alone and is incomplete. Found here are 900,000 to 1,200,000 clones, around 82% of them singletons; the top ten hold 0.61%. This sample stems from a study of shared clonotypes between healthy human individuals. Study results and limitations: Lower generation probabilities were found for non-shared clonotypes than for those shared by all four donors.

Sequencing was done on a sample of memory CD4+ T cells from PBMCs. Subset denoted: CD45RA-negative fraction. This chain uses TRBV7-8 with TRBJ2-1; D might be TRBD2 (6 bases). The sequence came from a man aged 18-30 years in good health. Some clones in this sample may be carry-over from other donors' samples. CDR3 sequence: CASSLALAGSSYNEQFF. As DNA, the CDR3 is TGTGCCAGCAGCTTAGCCCTTGCGGGGTCCTCCTACAATGAGCAGTTCTTC.